The clone carrying this T cell receptor beta chain was found a few times. Those enrolled, adults aged 18 to 89 years, came from about 24 US areas. Within 2 weeks of study entry, exposed participants had contacted a PCR-confirmed or clinician-diagnosed COVID-19 case. The source of the sample is a study of blood T cell repertoires in COVID-19. Study-wide background: Samples representing acute and convalescent COVID-19 were sourced from the United States, Italy and Spain.

Using immunoSEQ multiplex PCR, the repertoire was profiled, and TCRdb retains in-frame clones only, with some absent. Among roughly 270,000 clones listed, around 83% were seen once. J lost 7 bases, V lost 3 bases, and 9 bases had no gene match. This CDR3 has 15 amino acids. Germline loops: CDR1 SGHRS, CDR2 YFSETQ. The V and J genes are TRBV5-1 and TRBJ2-1; 8 positions match TRBD2. The source is a man aged 35-49 years who had been exposed to COVID-19. The sequencing input was PBMCs or T cells enriched from blood (not recorded which). For the CDR3, the DNA is TGCGCCAGCAGCTACGCCGGGACTAGAGCTAATGAGCAGTTCTTC. Its protein product is CASSYAGTRANEQFF.